These 25 T cell receptor beta chains were all obtained from the same sample, sequenced in a study of blood T cell dynamics during melanoma immunotherapy. Time point given: pre-treatment baseline. Using immunoSEQ multiplex PCR, the repertoire was profiled, and TCRdb retains in-frame clones only, with some absent. The top ten hold about 4.6% of the sample, which has over 14,000 clones, over 65% seen once. The material was blood, obtained from a patient treated with checkpoint blockade. The receptors stem from a human donor with melanoma.

The table lists this clone with a few counts. The V gene is TRBV27, the J gene TRBJ2-7; D unclear. Germline lookup yields CDR1 MNHEY and CDR2 SMNVEV (reference sequence). Trimming stripped 5 bases from V and 4 bases from J, with 12 bases between. The CDR3 has 13 amino acids. CDR3 sequence (DNA): TGTGCCAGCAGTCTCGACACACGGTACGAGCAGTACTTC. Encoded protein: CASSLDTRYEQYF.

V gene TRBV5-5 combines with J gene TRBJ2-7, with a possible D match to TRBD1 (5 bases). Germline V CDR1 and CDR2: SGHKS, YYEKEE (reference sequence). V gave up 1 base and J gave up 4 bases, with 9 bases separating them. This CDR3 is built from 13 residues. CDR3 in DNA: TGTGCCAGCAGCTTGCGGACACTATACGAGCAGTACTTC. Translation gives CASSLRTLYEQYF.

The V and J genes are TRBV9 and TRBJ2-7; perhaps TRBD2 as D (5 bases). The germline V gene has CDR1 SGDLS and CDR2 YYNGEE. This CDR3 contains 14 residues. Trimming stripped 0 bases from V and 3 bases from J, with 10 bases between. The CDR3 region is CASSVGAGLYEQYF. In DNA, the CDR3 is TGTGCCAGCAGCGTAGGTGCGGGTCTCTACGAGCAGTACTTC.

This chain connects TRBV5-1 to TRBJ1-1; a possible D gene is TRBD1 (5 bases). CDR3 size: 14 residues. Per germline, CDR1 SGHRS and CDR2 YFSETQ. Trimming took 0 bases from V and 2 from J, leaving 8 bases between them. The CDR3 sequence is CASSLVGGNTEAFF. CDR3 in DNA: TGCGCCAGCAGCTTGGTTGGGGGAAACACTGAAGCTTTCTTT.

The chain is built from TRBV5-1 and TRBJ2-5; D unclear. With 1 base removed from V and 4 bases from J, the gap between germline ends came to 11 bases. The CDR3 covers 14 residues. Germline V gene data show CDR1 as SGHRS and CDR2 as YFSETQ. The CDR3 reads CASSLFRHGETQYF. CDR3 coding DNA: TGCGCCAGCAGCTTGTTCCGACACGGAGAGACCCAGTACTTC.

The chain is built from TRBV5-6 and TRBJ1-1; no reliable D call. CDR3 length: 14 amino acids. Deletions cut 2 bases from V and 1 base from J, with 9 bases between. The germline V gene encodes CDR1 SGHDT and CDR2 YYEEEE. The CDR3 DNA reads TGTGCCAGCAGCTTATCATGGGGGAACACTGAAGCTTTCTTT. Amino acid sequence: CASSLSWGNTEAFF.

The chain is built from TRBV6-6 and TRBJ1-1; TRBD1 might be the D (5 bases). Per germline, CDR1 MNHNY and CDR2 SVGAGI (reference sequence). CDR3 length equals 14 residues. Trimming stripped 2 bases from V and 1 base from J, with 8 bases between. The CDR3 is CASSYGTQNTEAFF. The CDR3 bases are TGTGCCAGCAGTTACGGGACTCAGAACACTGAAGCTTTCTTT.

The chain combines TRBV11-3 with TRBJ2-5, with 11 bases aligning to TRBD2. With V trimmed by 1 base and J by 4 bases, 2 bases remained unmatched. CDR3 length: 15 residues. The V gene's germline CDR1 is SGHNT and CDR2 YENEEA. CDR3 protein: CASSLGGTSGETQYF. The CDR3 DNA follows: TGTGCCAGCAGCTTAGGAGGGACTAGCGGAGAGACCCAGTACTTC.

This clone has only one observation. The DNA of the CDR3 is TGTGCCAGCAGCCCCGGGACTAGCGGGGGTTGGGAGCAGTACTTC. This encodes CASSPGTSGGWEQYF. V gene TRBV9 combines with J gene TRBJ2-7, with TRBD2 matching over 14 bases. The junction had 7 bases not matched to a gene; V was cut back by 4 bases and J by 7 bases. Germline-derived CDR1 and CDR2 are SGDLS and YYNGEE. The length of the CDR3 is 15 residues. Combining the CDR3 with reference TRBV9 and TRBJ2-7 gives the whole variable domain DSGVTQTPKHLITATGQRVTLRCSPRSGDLSVYWYQQSLDQGLQFLIQYYNGEERAKGNILERFSAQQFPDLHSELNLSSLELGDSALYFCASSPGTSGGWEQYFGPGTRLTVT.

The rearrangement uses TRBV7-9 and TRBJ2-2, with D possibly matching TRBD1 (6 bases). The V gene lost 1 base and the J gene lost 6 bases, with 9 bases spanning the gap. The CDR3 runs 14 residues. From germline, CDR1 is SEHNR and CDR2 FQNEAQ (reference sequence). CDR3 loop: CASSLVQGAGELFF. CDR3 coding DNA: TGTGCCAGCAGCTTAGTACAGGGAGCCGGGGAGCTGTTTTTT.

The chain employs TRBV7-2 and TRBJ2-1; 7 positions match TRBD2. Germline trimming cut 7 bases from V and 6 bases from J; bases unmatched to any gene: 12. CDR3 size: 15 residues. CDR1 is SGHTA, CDR2 FQGNSA, per germline. The CDR3 DNA is TGTGCCAGCATCACAGGACTAGGAAGGCCCAATGAGCAGTTCTTC. It is translated as CASITGLGRPNEQFF.

The chain carries TRBV28 and TRBJ2-1; 9 nucleotides line up with TRBD2. The CDR3 covers 15 residues. Germline V lookup: CDR1 MDHEN, CDR2 SYDVKM. V dropped 3 bases and J dropped 5; count of bases not matched to a gene: 5. CDR3 coding DNA: TGTGCCAGCAGTTTGACGAGCGGGGGGAACAATGAGCAGTTCTTC. Amino acid sequence: CASSLTSGGNNEQFF.

The chain recombines TRBV2 with TRBJ2-7; 7 positions agree with TRBD1. CDR1 and CDR2 from the germline V gene are SNHLY and FYNNEI. V was pared by 1 base and J by 4 bases, with 4 bases of the junction left unmatched. There are 14 residues in the CDR3. CDR3 protein: CASSEGARGYEQYF. The CDR3 nucleotides read TGTGCCAGCAGTGAAGGGGCCAGGGGGTACGAGCAGTACTTC.

The chain is built from TRBV11-3 and TRBJ2-7; tentatively, D is TRBD1 (6 bases). Germline lookup yields CDR1 SGHNT and CDR2 YENEEA. This CDR3 has 14 amino acids. Trimming removed 4 bases from V and 6 bases from J, with 16 bases in between. CDR3 DNA: TGTGCCAGCAGCTCGAGGGCAGGGGAACGCGAGCAGTACTTC. Its translation: CASSSRAGEREQYF.

Worth noting for this clone: A read error is likely, as this CDR3 ends without the conserved phenylalanine or tryptophan. The rearrangement links TRBV5-4 to TRBJ1-2; D might be TRBD1 (6 bases). The CDR3 runs 14 residues. The V end was cut by 2 bases, the J end by 3 bases, with 11 bases between. CDR1 and CDR2 (germline): SGHNT, YYREEE (reference sequence). The CDR3 DNA follows: TGTGCCAGCAGCTTTTACCAGGGGCACTATGGCTACACCATC. As protein: CASSFYQGHYGYTI.

The chain links TRBV7-3 to TRBJ1-3; no reliable D call. Trimming left V 6 bases short and J 2 bases short, with 8 bases between. The CDR3 is 13 residues long. Germline-derived CDR1 and CDR2 are SGHTA and FQGTGA. The CDR3 protein is CASSSETGNTIYF. The DNA for the CDR3 is TGTGCCAGCAGTTCAGAGACTGGAAACACCATATATTTT.

The chain joins TRBV2 to TRBJ2-7; D possibly uses TRBD1 or TRBD2 (6 bases each). Germline values: CDR1 SNHLY, CDR2 FYNNEI. This CDR3 has 15 amino acids. The germline V and J ends were trimmed by 7 bases and 4 bases, with 20 bases remaining between them. The CDR3 protein is CASTQRGASLYEQYF. The CDR3 DNA reads TGTGCCAGCACCCAAAGGGGGGCGTCTTTATACGAGCAGTACTTC.

This clone was observed a handful of times. The V gene is TRBV7-3, the J gene TRBJ2-3; D is ambiguous. V dropped 1 base and J dropped 0 bases, with 5 bases sitting between them. CDR3 length equals 14 residues. Germline CDR1 is SGHTA and CDR2 is FQGTGA. CDR3 residues: CASSLSRSTDTQYF. DNA of the CDR3: TGTGCCAGCAGCTTAAGCCGTAGCACAGATACGCAGTATTTT.

The V gene is TRBV9, the J gene TRBJ1-6; 8 nucleotides match TRBD1. The germline V gene has CDR1 SGDLS and CDR2 YYNGEE. The CDR3 is 15 residues long. J was trimmed by 5 bases and V by 2 bases; bases with no gene match: 3. CDR3 protein: CASSVGQGHNSPLHF. Written as DNA, the CDR3 is TGTGCCAGCAGCGTCGGACAGGGTCATAATTCACCCCTCCACTTT. Looking up the rest from reference TRBV9 and TRBJ1-6 gives the full variable domain: DSGVTQTPKHLITATGQRVTLRCSPRSGDLSVYWYQQSLDQGLQFLIQYYNGEERAKGNILERFSAQQFPDLHSELNLSSLELGDSALYFCASSVGQGHNSPLHFGNGTRLTVT.

V usage is TRBV27 and J usage is TRBJ1-5; TRBD1 might be the D (6 bases). Germline V gene lookup returns CDR1 MNHEY and CDR2 SMNVEV (reference sequence). CDR3 size: 15 residues. Trimming left V 7 bases short and J 3 bases short, with 16 bases between. The CDR3 here is CASNPGRGINQPQHF. The CDR3 nucleotides read TGTGCCAGCAACCCCGGGAGGGGGATCAATCAGCCCCAGCATTTT.

V usage is TRBV6-5 and J usage is TRBJ1-3; no clear D gene. V was cut by 4 bases and J by 4 bases, with 5 bases left in between. Germline V gene lookup returns CDR1 MNHEY and CDR2 SVGAGI. The CDR3 runs 12 residues. The CDR3, as DNA: TGTGCCAGCAGTTCTGGAGGAAACACCATATATTTT. Its protein product is CASSSGGNTIYF.

The chain employs TRBV6-1 and TRBJ2-7; perhaps TRBD1 as D (5 bases). The CDR3 sequence is 13 residues long. Deletions cut 6 bases from V and 2 bases from J, with 11 bases between. Germline CDR1 MNHNS, CDR2 SASEGT. In DNA form, the CDR3 reads TGTGCCAGCAGGGTCAGGGATCCCTACGAGCAGTACTTC. It translates to CASRVRDPYEQYF.

The chain uses TRBV10-3 and TRBJ2-3; D may be TRBD2 (5 bases). Germline V gene lookup returns CDR1 ENHRY and CDR2 SYGVKD. The length of the CDR3 is 13 residues. Trimming pared 10 bases from V and 9 bases from J, leaving 20 bases between. The CDR3 sequence is CATQPDREGTQYF. CDR3 coding DNA: TGTGCCACCCAGCCTGACCGCGAGGGAACGCAGTATTTT.

V is TRBV6-1 and J is TRBJ2-5; D not certain. Germline loops: CDR1 MNHNS, CDR2 SASEGT. The CDR3 totals 13 residues. V lost 6 bases to trimming and J lost 1 base, with 9 bases between them. CDR3 sequence reads: CASRVGFQETQYF. DNA for the CDR3: TGTGCCAGCAGAGTAGGGTTCCAAGAGACCCAGTACTTC.

The J gene is TRBJ2-5, the V gene TRBV28, with TRBD1 as a possible D gene (5 bases). The CDR3 runs to 17 residues. Trimming took off 3 bases at V and 1 base at J, with 18 bases between the two ends. CDR1 and CDR2 (germline): MDHEN, SYDVKM. The CDR3 loop reads CASSFHAGPQFQETQYF. DNA for the CDR3: TGTGCCAGCAGTTTTCACGCAGGGCCTCAATTCCAAGAGACCCAGTACTTC.